These 28 T cell receptor beta chains share one sample of origin, sequenced in a study of radiation and T cells in renal cell carcinoma (dated by TCRdb to the early 2020s). In light of the paper, this sample's time point label describes: blood 4 weeks post-SBRT, at nephrectomy. This specimen's treatment or condition label, per the study, means: 15 Gy SBRT to primary tumor, nephrectomy 4 weeks later. Library preparation used the immunoSEQ multiplex PCR assay. Entries here come from immuneACCESS through TCRdb and include only in-frame sequences with V and J called. Some clones fail to appear in such tables; in the studies checked, an unresolved V gene covers under half of the shortfall, and the cause of the remainder is unknown. For this sample there are about 100,000 clones; 84% appear just once. The ten largest clones take up less than 7.5% of the sample. The sample consisted of blood, taken from a patient whose treatment included radiotherapy and nephrectomy. The receptors originated from a man aged 60 to 75 with renal cell carcinoma.

Turning to this clone: Other DNA sequences in this sample translate to the same CDR3. As DNA, the CDR3 is TGCGCCAGCAGTGAAGGGGGACTAGGCGATGAGCAGTTCTTC. Translation gives CASSEGGLGDEQFF. The rearrangement joins TRBV10-1 to TRBJ2-1, with TRBD2 matching over 8 bases. CDR1 is WNHNN and CDR2 is SYGVQD in the germline V gene (reference sequence). Losses at the gene ends were 3 bases for V and 8 bases for J; bases not matched to a gene: 6. The CDR3 is 14 residues long.

The chain has TRBV10-3 and TRBJ1-6; D remains unclear. The V end was cut by 8 bases, the J end by 8 bases, with 22 bases between. This CDR3 is built from 16 residues. Germline CDR1 and CDR2: ENHRY and SYGVKD. In DNA, the CDR3 is TGTGCCATCGGCGACACGCCCGACATGCGTTATTCACCCCTCCACTTT. This encodes CAIGDTPDMRYSPLHF.

The chain joins TRBV5-1 to TRBJ2-7; the D gene could be TRBD1 or TRBD2 (5 bases each). Germline V gene data show CDR1 as SGHRS and CDR2 as YFSETQ. The length of the CDR3 is 15 residues. Trimming cost V 0 bases and J 5 bases, with 15 bases left between them. The CDR3 reads CASSLGLEGPDEQYF. The CDR3 DNA is TGCGCCAGCAGCTTGGGGCTAGAGGGGCCCGACGAGCAGTACTTC.

V usage is TRBV2 and J usage is TRBJ1-1; 7 bases match TRBD1. The germline CDR1 and CDR2 sequences are SNHLY and FYNNEI. J was trimmed by 10 bases and V by 5 bases; bases with no gene match: 10. CDR3 length: 13 amino acids. The CDR3 DNA follows: TGTGCCAGCAGTCCCGACAGGGCTTGGGCAGCTTTCTTT. Its protein product is CASSPDRAWAAFF.

The genes are TRBV6-6 and TRBJ1-2; D might be TRBD1 (5 bases). V lost 5 bases and J 5 bases, leaving 15 bases between the germline ends. This CDR3 region has 14 residues. The V gene's germline CDR1 is MNHNY and CDR2 SVGAGI (reference sequence). CDR3 loop: CASSPRDGGYGYTF. DNA of the CDR3: TGTGCCAGCAGTCCGCGGGACGGAGGGTATGGCTACACCTTC.

The CDR3 loop is CASSRTGSGTGELFF. The CDR3, as DNA: TGCGCCAGCAGCCGGACGGGATCGGGGACCGGGGAGCTGTTTTTT. The rearrangement uses TRBV5-1 and TRBJ2-2, with D tentatively TRBD2 (5 bases). V lost 4 bases and J lost 5, with 15 bases in between. Per the germline V gene, CDR1 is SGHRS and CDR2 is YFSETQ. The CDR3 length is 15 residues.

The chain employs TRBV28 and TRBJ1-1, with 9 nucleotides matching TRBD1. CDR3 length: 15 amino acids. J lost 1 base, V lost 6 bases, and 6 bases had no gene match. Looked up from germline, CDR1 is MDHEN and CDR2 is SYDVKM. The CDR3 region has the DNA TGTGCCAGCAGCGCCCTGACAGGGGGGAACACTGAAGCTTTCTTT. Its protein is CASSALTGGNTEAFF. The full variable domain, its missing parts supplied by reference TRBV28 and TRBJ1-1, is DVKVTQSSRYLVKRTGEKVFLECVQDMDHENMFWYRQDPGLGLRLIYFSYDVKMKEKGDIPEGYSVSREKKERFSLILESASTNQTSMYLCASSALTGGNTEAFFGQGTRLTVV.

The chain recombines TRBV18 with TRBJ2-1; TRBD2 agrees at 8 bases. V trimming: 3 bases; J trimming: 3 bases; junction bases outside the gene matches: 10. The CDR3 has 17 residues. Germline CDR1 KGHSH, CDR2 LQKENI. CDR3 residues: CASSPESGSKIYNEQFF. CDR3 in DNA: TGTGCCAGCTCACCGGAGAGCGGGAGTAAGATCTACAATGAGCAGTTCTTC.

The rearrangement joins TRBV19 to TRBJ1-5; D not resolved. This CDR3 is built from 17 residues. Trimming removed 3 bases at V and 0 bases at J, with 15 bases between. The germline V gene has CDR1 LNHDA and CDR2 SQIVND (reference sequence). CDR3: CASSILLQTYSNQPQHF. In DNA form, the CDR3 reads TGTGCCAGTAGTATTTTGTTACAAACCTATAGCAATCAGCCCCAGCATTTT.

CDR3 amino acids: CATSRDRGGTTNEKLFF. CDR3 in DNA: TGTGCCACCAGCAGGGACAGGGGAGGTACAACTAATGAAAAACTGTTTTTT. The genes are TRBV15 and TRBJ1-4, with 9 bases that match TRBD1. From germline, CDR1 is LNHNV and CDR2 YYDKDF (reference sequence). With V trimmed by 3 bases and J by 0 bases, 5 bases remained unmatched. This CDR3 comprises 17 residues. Complete variable domain (other parts from reference TRBV15 and TRBJ1-4): DAMVIQNPRYQVTQFGKPVTLSCSQTLNHNVMYWYQQKSSQAPKLLFHYYDKDFNNEADTPDNFQSRRPNTSFCFLDIRSPGLGDTAMYLCATSRDRGGTTNEKLFFGSGTQLSVL.

This clone has a single count. The chain links TRBV11-1 to TRBJ2-7; D not resolved. Germline V gives CDR1 SGHAT, CDR2 FQDESV (reference sequence). The CDR3 spans 14 residues. V was pared by 1 base and J by 1 base, with 8 bases between. CDR3 sequence (DNA): TGTGCCAGCAGCTTAGGCCCCAGGTCCTACGAGCAGTACTTC. Protein sequence: CASSLGPRSYEQYF.

The V gene is TRBV19, the J gene TRBJ1-2; D is unclear. Germline CDR1 and CDR2: LNHDA and SQIVND (reference sequence). The CDR3 is 13 amino acids. Trimming cost V 5 bases and J 8 bases, with 15 bases left between them. The chain's CDR3 is CASSPNNARGYTF. Here the CDR3 DNA reads TGTGCCAGTAGTCCGAACAACGCCCGCGGCTACACCTTC.

The rearrangement uses TRBV27 and TRBJ2-7; 7 bases fit TRBD1. The junction had 5 bases not matched to a gene; V was cut back by 6 bases and J by 6 bases. The germline V gene has CDR1 MNHEY and CDR2 SMNVEV (reference sequence). This CDR3 is 12 amino acids long. CDR3 DNA: TGTGCCAGCAGCTGGGACAGTTCCGAGCAGTACTTC. It translates to CASSWDSSEQYF.

The chain is built from TRBV2 and TRBJ2-3; no definite D call. The germline V and J ends were trimmed by 4 bases and 4 bases, with 12 bases remaining between them. Germline values: CDR1 SNHLY, CDR2 FYNNEI. This CDR3 is 14 amino acids long. The CDR3 loop is CASSALLNSDTQYF. DNA for the CDR3: TGTGCCAGCAGTGCTCTATTAAACTCAGATACGCAGTATTTT.

This rearrangement joins TRBV30 to TRBJ1-5; possibly TRBD1 for D (5 bases). This CDR3 spans 13 amino acids. The V end lost 0 bases, the J end lost 7 bases, and 10 bases lay between the germline ends. The germline V gene encodes CDR1 GTSNPN and CDR2 SVGIG (reference sequence). The CDR3 is CAWSVQGGQPQHF. The CDR3 DNA is TGTGCCTGGAGTGTTCAGGGCGGCCAGCCCCAGCATTTT.

V and J are TRBV19 and TRBJ1-5; TRBD1 matches at 7 bases. The CDR3 is 14 residues long. With 5 bases clipped from V and 4 bases from J, the junction kept 5 bases outside the gene matches. Germline CDR1 and CDR2: LNHDA and SQIVND (reference sequence). The CDR3 nucleotides read TGTGCCAGTAGTGCGACAGGGTGGAATCAGCCCCAGCATTTT. This gives the protein CASSATGWNQPQHF. Together with reference TRBV19 and TRBJ1-5, the CDR3 gives the full variable domain: DGGITQSPKYLFRKEGQNVTLSCEQNLNHDAMYWYRQDPGQGLRLIYYSQIVNDFQKGDIAEGYSVSREKKESFPLTVTSAQKNPTAFYLCASSATGWNQPQHFGDGTRLSIL.

This chain connects TRBV5-1 to TRBJ2-7; no clear D gene. Trimming left V 5 bases short and J 2 bases short, with 8 bases between. The CDR3 covers 12 residues. Germline-derived CDR1 and CDR2 are SGHRS and YFSETQ. The CDR3 nucleotides are TGCGCCAGCAGAACAGACGCCTACGAGCAGTACTTC. It codes for CASRTDAYEQYF.

The rearrangement uses TRBV10-3 and TRBJ2-6, with 8 bases aligning to TRBD1. From germline, CDR1 is ENHRY and CDR2 SYGVKD. V was clipped by 11 bases and J by 0 bases; unmatched bases: 9. CDR3 length: 16 amino acids. CDR3 loop: CASTGDLSSGANVLTF. The CDR3, as DNA: TGTGCCTCGACAGGGGACCTCTCCTCTGGGGCCAACGTCCTGACTTTC.

The CDR3 nucleotides read TGTGCCACCAGCAGAGACCCCGGGACAGATAGCAATCAGCCCCAGCATTTT. Its protein is CATSRDPGTDSNQPQHF. The V gene is TRBV15, the J gene TRBJ1-5; 7 bases align to TRBD1. This CDR3 comprises 17 residues. Germline V gene sequence: CDR1 LNHNV, CDR2 YYDKDF (reference sequence). V shed 0 bases and J 0 bases; nucleotides not matched to a gene: 5. Based on the CDR3 plus reference TRBV15 and TRBJ1-5, the full variable domain is DAMVIQNPRYQVTQFGKPVTLSCSQTLNHNVMYWYQQKSSQAPKLLFHYYDKDFNNEADTPDNFQSRRPNTSFCFLDIRSPGLGDTAMYLCATSRDPGTDSNQPQHFGDGTRLSIL.

In its sample, this clone was seen once. The chain employs TRBV4-3 and TRBJ2-3; D possibly corresponds to TRBD2 (5 bases). Looked up from germline, CDR1 is LGHNA and CDR2 is YSLEER. The length of the CDR3 is 15 residues. V was clipped by 0 bases and J by 0 bases, with 7 bases between them. DNA of the CDR3: TGCGCCAGCAGCCAAGATAGCGCTAGCACAGATACGCAGTATTTT. It codes for CASSQDSASTDTQYF.

V gene TRBV28 combines with J gene TRBJ2-7; 8 bases map to TRBD1. Germline-derived CDR1 and CDR2 are MDHEN and SYDVKM. V shed 6 bases, J shed 10 bases, and the junction held 8 bases outside the gene matches. This CDR3 contains 12 residues. The CDR3 nucleotides read TGTGCCAGCAGAGACGGAGACAGGGGACAGTACTTC. It yields the protein CASRDGDRGQYF.

The rearrangement uses TRBV28 and TRBJ1-5, with D unresolved. V dropped 7 bases and J dropped 1 base, with 11 bases sitting between them. Germline assignment: CDR1 MDHEN and CDR2 SYDVKM. The CDR3 covers 14 residues. The CDR3 bases are TGTGCCAGCATGCGAGGGAGGAGCAATCAGCCCCAGCATTTT. Its translation is CASMRGRSNQPQHF.

This chain uses TRBV6-5 with TRBJ1-3, with 7 bases aligning to TRBD1. Germline CDR1 and CDR2: MNHEY and SVGAGI. J was trimmed by 2 bases and V by 6 bases; bases with no gene match: 4. This CDR3 is 14 amino acids long. CDR3 sequence reads: CASSQGQTGNTIYF. In DNA form, the CDR3 reads TGTGCCAGCAGCCAGGGACAGACTGGAAACACCATATATTTT.

The chain combines TRBV4-1 with TRBJ2-5, with D perhaps matching TRBD2 (5 bases). The CDR3 contains 14 residues. Trimming took 0 bases from V and 5 from J, leaving 10 bases between them. Germline assignment: CDR1 MGHRA and CDR2 YSYEKL. The CDR3 DNA reads TGCGCCAGCAGCCAAGATACTAGTAGGGAGACCCAGTACTTC. This encodes CASSQDTSRETQYF.

V gene TRBV11-3 combines with J gene TRBJ2-1; the match to TRBD2 covers 9 bases. Trimming cost V 1 base and J 8 bases; bases outside gene matches: 18. The CDR3 runs to 19 residues. CDR1 and CDR2 (germline): SGHNT, YENEEA. The CDR3: CASSLGLAGLSSGWDEQFF. CDR3 DNA: TGTGCCAGCAGCTTAGGGCTAGCGGGACTCTCCTCCGGGTGGGATGAGCAGTTCTTC.

The chain recombines TRBV11-3 with TRBJ2-6; D ambiguous. CDR1 is SGHNT, CDR2 YENEEA, per germline. The CDR3 contains 16 residues. Trimming pared 1 base from V and 0 bases from J, leaving 7 bases between. The CDR3 loop reads CASSLVLLSGANVLTF. CDR3 coding DNA: TGTGCCAGCAGCTTAGTTCTTCTCTCTGGGGCCAACGTCCTGACTTTC.

This clone was seen only a few times. The chain combines TRBV5-1 with TRBJ2-2; TRBD2 matches 7 bases. CDR1 SGHRS and CDR2 YFSETQ come from the germline V gene. The CDR3 has 14 residues. The ends lost 4 bases at V and 3 bases at J; junction bases unmatched: 3. The CDR3 spells CASSGLADTGELFF. CDR3 DNA: TGCGCCAGCAGCGGTCTAGCGGACACCGGGGAGCTGTTTTTT.

The rearrangement uses TRBV5-1 and TRBJ1-5, with a possible D match to TRBD1 (6 bases). V was shortened by 4 bases and J by 0 bases, with 14 bases between the two germline ends. The CDR3 is 16 amino acids. Germline V gives CDR1 SGHRS, CDR2 YFSETQ. The CDR3 region is CASSPTDSYSNQPQHF. The CDR3 bases are TGCGCCAGCAGCCCCACGGACAGTTATAGCAATCAGCCCCAGCATTTT.